A selection of T cell receptor beta chains follows, all from one sample in a study of cytomegalovirus exposure and HLA in healthy donors. TCRdb's table, derived via immunoSEQ multiplex PCR, lists solely in-frame clones and lacks some. The sample lists 140,000 or so clones; approximately 72% were seen once. Material for sequencing was PBMCs. Receptors were obtained from a woman aged 60-75 years in good health and CMV-seronegative. CDR3s include the opening cysteine and the closing phenylalanine or tryptophan. The D gene is left open where the match is weak. Rows may omit the clone size; those that give it use once, few, many or a size class.

j_gene,abundance,d_gene,v_gene,CDR3nt,CDR3aa
TRBJ2-5,NA,NA,TRBV6-1,TGTGCCAGCAGTTTAGAAGAGACCCAGTACTTC,CASSLEETQYF
TRBJ2-7,NA,NA,TRBV6-1,TGTGCCAGCAGGCGAGGTTACGAGCAGTACTTC,CASRRGYEQYF
TRBJ2-7,NA,TRBD1,TRBV6-5,TGTGCCAGCCGACCGACCGGGACAGGATCTTACGAGCAGTACTTC,CASRPTGTGSYEQYF
TRBJ2-7,few,NA,TRBV7-2,TGTGCCAGCAGCTTAGAAGGACAAGCTAACTACGAGCAGTACTTC,CASSLEGQANYEQYF
TRBJ2-6,NA,NA,TRBV7-9,TGTTCCAGCAGCTTATATCTAGGGGATCGCTCTGGGGCCAACGTCCTGACTTTC,CSSSLYLGDRSGANVLTF
TRBJ1-2,NA,NA,TRBV7-6,TGTGCCAGCAGCTTAGAACCCGGAGGGCTAGGAGATGGCTACACCTTC,CASSLEPGGLGDGYTF
TRBJ2-7,NA,TRBD1,TRBV10-2,TGCGCCAGCAGTGATCGACCCGGACAGGGTGTCCACGAGCAGTACTTC,CASSDRPGQGVHEQYF
TRBJ2-7,few,NA,TRBV27,TGTGCCAGCAGTAAAGGGGGGGGGCACTACGAGCAGTACTTC,CASSKGGGHYEQYF
TRBJ1-1,few,NA,TRBV5-1,TGCGCCAGCAGCTTGGCCACAGCGAACACTGAAGCTTTCTTT,CASSLATANTEAFF
TRBJ2-1,NA,TRBD2,TRBV19,TGTGCCAGTAGTATTGGAAGCGGGAGCTCCTACAATGAGCAGTTCTTC,CASSIGSGSSYNEQFF
TRBJ2-1,NA,NA,TRBV5-1,TGCGCCAGCAGCTTGGTGACTGGAGAGCAGTTCTTC,CASSLVTGEQFF
TRBJ1-1,once,TRBD1,TRBV9,TGTGCCAGCAGCGTCCGACAGGGCGCTGAAGCTTTCTTT,CASSVRQGAEAFF
TRBJ2-1,few,TRBD2,TRBV6-1,TGTGCCAGCAGTAGCAGACTAGCGGCGTCCAATGAGCAGTTCTTC,CASSSRLAASNEQFF
TRBJ2-7,NA,NA,TRBV5-6,TGTGCCAGCAGCTTAGGGGACGAGCAGTACTTC,CASSLGDEQYF
TRBJ2-1,few,NA,TRBV2,TGTGCCAGCAGTGTAGTCAGGGGCTACAATGAGCAGTTCTTC,CASSVVRGYNEQFF
TRBJ2-1,NA,TRBD1,TRBV6-6,TGTGCCAGCAGTAGCGACAGGGTGGGGAAGAATGAGCAGTTCTTC,CASSSDRVGKNEQFF
TRBJ2-4,NA,TRBD1,TRBV27,TGTGCCAGCAGTTTATTTAGGGGGCCGGGAAACATTCAGTACTTC,CASSLFRGPGNIQYF
TRBJ1-1,NA,NA,TRBV2,TGTGCCAGCAGTGTTCAGGGGATGAACACTGAAGCTTTCTTT,CASSVQGMNTEAFF
TRBJ2-1,NA,NA,TRBV6-5,TGTGCCAGCAGCTACGACAGGATTGCAAACGAGCAGTTCTTC,CASSYDRIANEQFF
TRBJ2-7,NA,TRBD1,TRBV4-2,TGTGCCAGCAGCCAAGTTGGGACAGACTACGAGCAGTACTTC,CASSQVGTDYEQYF
TRBJ2-2,NA,TRBD1,TRBV5-1,TGCGCCAGCAGCCCCGGGACAGCCTCGAACACCGGGGAGCTGTTTTTT,CASSPGTASNTGELFF
TRBJ2-5,NA,TRBD2,TRBV27,TGTGCCAGCAGTTTATTCAGAGGGGAGGGCCAAGAGACCCAGTACTTC,CASSLFRGEGQETQYF